These 24 T cell receptor beta chains were sequenced from one sample in a study of T cell changes during pregnancy in multiple sclerosis. Using immunoSEQ multiplex PCR, the repertoire was profiled, and TCRdb retains in-frame clones only, with some absent. The table includes about 60,000 clones, around 93% detected once. Sequenced material: CD4+ T cells from peripheral blood mononuclear cells, taken in the first trimester of pregnancy. The source is a female donor with multiple sclerosis, enrolled in a pregnancy study.

The V gene is TRBV6-5, the J gene TRBJ1-2; D may be TRBD1 (5 bases). There are 14 residues in the CDR3. Germline V gives CDR1 MNHEY, CDR2 SVGAGI. V lost 4 bases to trimming and J lost 4 bases, with 13 bases between them. This CDR3 reads CASSSAKGIYGYTF. DNA of the CDR3: TGTGCCAGCAGTTCCGCGAAGGGGATCTATGGCTACACCTTC.

This clone was counted once. CDR3 sequence reads: CASSLGQVYEQYF. CDR3 bases: TGTGCCAGCAGCCTCGGACAGGTCTACGAGCAGTACTTC. The chain is built from TRBV7-3 and TRBJ2-7, with 7 bases fitting TRBD1. The germline V gene has CDR1 SGHTA and CDR2 FQGTGA. V lost 5 bases and J lost 3; bases outside the gene matches: 4. There are 13 residues in the CDR3.

The V call is TRBV4-3, the J call TRBJ1-2, with no clear D. The germline CDR1 and CDR2 sequences are LGHNA and YSLEER. Trimming left V 0 bases short and J 4 bases short, with 9 bases between. The CDR3 runs 14 residues. The CDR3 nucleotides are TGCGCCAGCAGCCAAGACTCGGCAGGCTATGGCTACACCTTC. Translation gives CASSQDSAGYGYTF.

The chain recombines TRBV27 with TRBJ1-5; D not resolved. The V gene lost 6 bases and the J gene lost 7 bases, with 10 bases spanning the gap. The CDR3 contains 12 residues. CDR1 MNHEY and CDR2 SMNVEV come from the germline V gene (reference sequence). In DNA, the CDR3 is TGTGCCAGCAGCACCTCCAGGCAGCCCCAGCATTTT. Translated, it gives CASSTSRQPQHF.

The CDR3 DNA follows: TGTGCCAGTAGTATGGGGCGACTTAATGAAAAACTGTTTTTT. Translating it yields CASSMGRLNEKLFF. The chain combines TRBV19 with TRBJ1-4, with D perhaps matching TRBD1 (5 bases). This CDR3 is 14 amino acids long. Looked up from germline, CDR1 is LNHDA and CDR2 is SQIVND (reference sequence). V lost 3 bases and J lost 4, with 9 bases in between.

This chain uses TRBV5-1 with TRBJ1-2; no firm D call. The CDR3 length is 13 residues. The germline V gene has CDR1 SGHRS and CDR2 YFSETQ. V was trimmed by 4 bases and J by 2 bases, leaving 9 bases between them. CDR3 nucleotides: TGCGCCAGCAGCGCCCGACTGAACTATGGCTACACCTTC. It encodes CASSARLNYGYTF.

The genes are TRBV9 and TRBJ1-3, with TRBD1 as a possible D gene (6 bases). The V end was cut by 0 bases, the J end by 7 bases, with 14 bases between. Germline-derived CDR1 and CDR2 are SGDLS and YYNGEE. CDR3 size: 15 residues. This CDR3 is CASSVEGGGGNTIYF. DNA of the CDR3: TGTGCCAGCAGCGTAGAGGGCGGGGGGGGCAACACCATATATTTT.

This clone has a single count. This rearrangement joins TRBV4-2 to TRBJ1-4; D may be TRBD1 (6 bases). CDR1 is LGHNA and CDR2 is YNFKEQ in the germline V gene. The CDR3 has 14 residues. V was trimmed by 7 bases and J by 8 bases, leaving 17 bases between them. The CDR3 loop is CASNVRGVEEKLFF. The CDR3 nucleotides read TGTGCCAGCAACGTCAGGGGCGTAGAAGAAAAACTGTTTTTT.

In DNA form, the CDR3 reads TGTGCCAGCTCACCGGCAAATGAAAAACTGTTTTTT. Amino acid sequence: CASSPANEKLFF. V and J are TRBV18 and TRBJ1-4, with D unresolved. CDR1 is KGHSH, CDR2 LQKENI, per germline. V was trimmed by 3 bases and J by 5 bases, leaving 4 bases between them. This CDR3 is 12 amino acids long.

Concerning this clone: Germline is not matched at one junction end, which may reflect a read error. This chain uses TRBV7-7 with TRBJ2-1; a possible D gene is TRBD2 (6 bases). This CDR3 is built from 13 residues. Germline values: CDR1 SSHAT, CDR2 FNYEAQ (reference sequence). The CDR3 DNA is TGTGCTAGCAGCTTAGTCGGCGGGGCGGGGAAGTTCTTC. Its protein product is CASSLVGGAGKFF. Full variable domain (rest looked up from reference TRBV7-7 and TRBJ2-1): GAGVSQSPRYKVTKRGQDVTLRCDPISSHATLYWYQQALGQGPEFLTYFNYEAQPDKSGLPSDRFSAERPEGSISTLTIQRTEQRDSAMYRCASSLVGGAGKFFGPGTRLTVL.

The CDR3 nucleotides are TGTGCCAGCAGCGTAGAGGGGGCGACGGGCTACACCTTC. Translation: CASSVEGATGYTF. The genes are TRBV9 and TRBJ1-2; 7 bases match TRBD1. Germline V gene sequence: CDR1 SGDLS, CDR2 YYNGEE. The CDR3 contains 13 residues. After removal of 0 bases from V and 8 bases from J, the junction contained 4 bases not matched to a gene.

CDR3 in amino acids: CASSVGGQYNEQFF. Written as DNA, the CDR3 is TGTGCCAGCAGCGTAGGTGGGCAGTACAATGAGCAGTTCTTC. The chain employs TRBV9 and TRBJ2-1; D gene uncertain. Trimming shortened V by 0 bases and J by 4 bases, and 8 bases separated the two germline ends. Germline assignment: CDR1 SGDLS and CDR2 YYNGEE. This CDR3 is built from 14 residues.

The chain has TRBV7-2 and TRBJ2-3; D is undetermined. Germline V gene lookup returns CDR1 SGHTA and CDR2 FQGNSA. The ends were cut back, 1 base at V and 6 bases at J, with 8 bases in the middle. The CDR3 spans 13 residues. The CDR3 DNA sequence: TGTGCCAGCAGCTTAGTTTTTGAGGATACGCAGTATTTT. Protein sequence: CASSLVFEDTQYF.

This clone appeared once. The rearrangement links TRBV7-2 to TRBJ1-2, with D unclear. CDR1 and CDR2 from the germline V gene are SGHTA and FQGNSA. This CDR3 comprises 15 residues. With 2 bases removed from V and 3 bases from J, the gap between germline ends came to 13 bases. Written as DNA, the CDR3 is TGTGCCAGCAGCTTAAAAGTCGGCGGATACTATGGCTACACCTTC. Residues: CASSLKVGGYYGYTF.

V usage is TRBV6-1 and J usage is TRBJ1-4, with D maybe TRBD1 (5 bases). This CDR3 has 14 amino acids. The germline V gene has CDR1 MNHNS and CDR2 SASEGT. Trimming took 8 bases from V and 3 from J, leaving 13 bases between them. CDR3 region: CASLVAGSNEKLFF. In DNA, the CDR3 is TGTGCCAGCCTCGTGGCAGGGTCTAATGAAAAACTGTTTTTT.

The CDR3 region has the DNA TGCGCCAGCGCCGGACAGGGGAACACCGGGGAGCTGTTTTTT. Protein: CASAGQGNTGELFF. The chain joins TRBV5-1 to TRBJ2-2, with 8 nucleotides matching TRBD1. The CDR3 runs 14 residues. The ends lost 7 bases at V and 1 base at J; junction bases unmatched: 3. Germline CDR1 SGHRS, CDR2 YFSETQ.

The CDR3 loop is CASSRAGDYGYTF. The CDR3 coding sequence is TGTGCCAGCAGCAGGGCGGGGGACTATGGCTACACCTTC. This chain links TRBV27 with TRBJ1-2; tentative D call: TRBD1 (5 bases). Trimming took 6 bases from V and 3 from J, leaving 11 bases between them. CDR3 length: 13 amino acids. Germline CDR1 MNHEY, CDR2 SMNVEV (reference sequence).

The CDR3, as DNA: TGCAGCGTTGGACAGGGGGCGGGTAATGAAAAACTGTTTTTT. Protein product: CSVGQGAGNEKLFF. The gene calls are TRBV29-1 and TRBJ1-4, with 10 bases identical to TRBD1. Germline-derived CDR1 and CDR2 are SQVTM and ANQGSEA. Trimming took 4 bases from V and 4 from J; bases not matched to a gene: 3. The CDR3 consists of 14 residues.

The chain employs TRBV5-1 and TRBJ2-3, with TRBD2 as a possible D gene (6 bases). V lost 4 bases and J lost 3, with 15 bases in between. The germline V gene encodes CDR1 SGHRS and CDR2 YFSETQ. This CDR3 spans 15 amino acids. The CDR3 reads CASSRGGFLTDTQYF. The CDR3 DNA is TGCGCCAGCAGCAGGGGAGGATTCTTGACAGATACGCAGTATTTT.

This clone was counted a single time. V and J are TRBV5-4 and TRBJ1-6; 7 nucleotides line up with TRBD1. CDR1 and CDR2 from the germline V gene are SGHNT and YYREEE (reference sequence). The junction had 3 bases not matched to a gene; V was cut back by 1 base and J by 5 bases. The CDR3 sequence is 15 residues long. The CDR3 sequence: CASSLPQGDNSPLHF. As DNA, the CDR3 is TGTGCCAGCAGCTTGCCCCAGGGGGATAATTCACCCCTCCACTTT.

This chain links TRBV7-6 with TRBJ2-3; TRBD1 agrees at 11 bases. Germline V gives CDR1 SGHVS, CDR2 FNYEAQ. The length of the CDR3 is 16 residues. J was trimmed by 4 bases and V by 1 base; bases with no gene match: 4. The CDR3 DNA sequence: TGTGCCAGCAGCTTAGGGACAGGGGGCAGGGCAGATACGCAGTATTTT. Its protein product is CASSLGTGGRADTQYF.

A note on this clone: The junction departs from germline at one end; a sequencing error may be responsible. This sequence joins TRBV27 and TRBJ2-7; D unresolved. The CDR3 sequence is 8 residues long. CDR1 is MNHEY, CDR2 SMNVEV, per germline (reference sequence). CDR3 in amino acids: CASTSSGF. CDR3 coding DNA: TGTGCCAGCACCTCCTCGGGCTTC.

The chain carries TRBV6-5 and TRBJ1-6, with 7 bases aligning to TRBD1. Per the germline V gene, CDR1 is MNHEY and CDR2 is SVGAGI. CDR3 length: 16 amino acids. The trim removed 2 bases at V and 7 bases at J, leaving 8 bases unmatched. This CDR3 is CASSYQTTGWNSPLHF. CDR3 nucleotide sequence: TGTGCCAGCAGTTACCAGACGACAGGGTGGAATTCACCCCTCCACTTT.

Note on this clone: At one end, the junction sequence differs from germline, possibly due to a read error. CDR3 residues: CASSEGDRGQGTQYF. CDR3 DNA: TGTGCCAGCAGTGAAGGTGACCGAGGGCAAGGGACCCAGTACTTC. The genes are TRBV2 and TRBJ2-5; possible D gene TRBD2, 5 bases. Looked up from germline, CDR1 is SNHLY and CDR2 is FYNNEI. The CDR3 runs 15 residues.